Listed below are T cell receptor beta chains from one sample, sequenced in a study of blood T cell repertoires in COVID-19. The assay was immunoSEQ multiplex PCR, and TCRdb's table has in-frame clones only and misses some. Seen here are approximately 69,000 clones, 82% observed once, and the top ten hold 1.8%. Specimen: peripheral blood. The receptors shown here come from a woman in her sixties with acute or convalescent COVID-19. The CDR3 runs from the conserved cysteine through the conserved F or W. Fields, in order: J gene, V gene, CDR3 protein.

TRBJ2-1 | TRBV24-1 | CATRSPQGAGNEQFF
TRBJ1-1 | TRBV28 | CASTAPPTSTEAFF
TRBJ2-5 | TRBV15 | CATSRVASGSGETQYF
TRBJ1-1 | TRBV28 | CASNGRNTEAFF
TRBJ1-5 | TRBV30 | CAWSVTGNQPQHF
TRBJ2-2 | TRBV7-2 | CASSLGQANTGELFF
TRBJ2-5 | TRBV5-1 | CASSLGTGQAETQYF
TRBJ2-1 | TRBV24-1 | CATSDGAGSSYNEQFF
TRBJ1-6 | TRBV28 | CASSLGGQYNSPLHF
TRBJ1-1 | TRBV29-1 | CSAQQGVAEAFF
TRBJ2-7 | TRBV4-1 | CASTQIVASGIYEQYF
TRBJ1-1 | TRBV19 | CASRTPDKKNTEAFF
TRBJ2-7 | TRBV15 | CATSRVIGSYEQYF
TRBJ2-5 | TRBV29-1 | CSVESAGSPQETQYF
TRBJ2-1 | TRBV5-1 | CASRRDVSGRVQGNEQFF
TRBJ1-1 | TRBV5-1 | CASSLVVFGTANTEAFF
TRBJ1-1 | TRBV6-6 | CASSYSRGGSNTEAFF
TRBJ2-5 | TRBV19 | CASSIPRLAGQETQYF
TRBJ1-2 | TRBV7-9 | CASSPDGEYGYTF
TRBJ1-1 | TRBV28 | CASSLAGVNTEAFF
TRBJ2-4 | TRBV5-4 | CASSQGQPLNIQYF
TRBJ2-3 | TRBV30 | CAWSILAADTQYF
TRBJ2-6 | TRBV27 | CASSVSGTGAAGANVLTF
TRBJ1-4 | TRBV5-5 | CASSPRGTTNEKLFF
TRBJ2-6 | TRBV27 | CASSLRSSGANVLTF
TRBJ2-1 | TRBV28 | CASSQGGVYNEQFF
TRBJ2-1 | TRBV21-1 | CASSTSGSPRNEQFF
TRBJ2-3 | TRBV2 | CASSFGLAGSGDTQYF
TRBJ2-5 | TRBV7-8 | CASSLGGEVRTQYF
TRBJ2-1 | TRBV27 | CASSPGRTGGSNEQFF
TRBJ2-3 | TRBV21-1 | CASSPTEGGGPFTDTQYF
TRBJ2-3 | TRBV19 | CASRDLGGGTDTQYF
TRBJ2-5 | TRBV2 | CASSLQGRAQYF
TRBJ2-6 | TRBV11-2 | CASSTTTGGLSGANVLTF
TRBJ2-5 | TRBV4-2 | CASSQEAGTSGGTQYF
TRBJ2-2 | TRBV28 | CASRTPPGLATNTGELFF
TRBJ1-2 | TRBV9 | CASSNRDNANPGYTF